This T cell receptor (beta chain) comes out of a study of blood T cells in healthy people across ages. Study-level findings and limits: As naive T cell percentage varied, TCR beta diversity correlated strongly with it. TCR beta diversity per million T cells fell roughly linearly with age.

CDR3 size: 17 residues. The germline V gene has CDR1 SGHAT and CDR2 FQNNGV. The J segment lost 8 bases and the V segment lost 1 base, leaving 11 bases of the junction unmatched. This clonotype came up once. Its antigen is still unknown. PCR was performed a second time for roughly 7 to 11 cycles using a sample-barcoded 5' primer and a J-beta primer mix. TCRdb reanalysed the 5' RACE reads using MiXCR and keeps one entry per CDR3 protein. The data show over 1,500,000 distinct CDR3 sequences, about 50% seen once. What was sequenced was blood. This chain uses TRBV11-2 with TRBJ1-2; 12 bases are a match to TRBD1. The source is a woman in her 40s in good health. The CDR3: CASSLAGTGGTRGGYTF. The CDR3 bases are TGTGCCAGCAGCTTAGCCGGGACAGGGGGCACCAGAGGAGGCTACACCTTC. The complete variable domain, with remaining parts taken from reference TRBV11-2 and TRBJ1-2, reads EAGVAQSPRYKIIEKRQSVAFWCNPISGHATLYWYQQILGQGPKLLIQFQNNGVVDDSQLPKDRFSAERLKGVDSTLKIQPAKLEDSAVYLCASSLAGTGGTRGGYTFGSGTRLTVV.